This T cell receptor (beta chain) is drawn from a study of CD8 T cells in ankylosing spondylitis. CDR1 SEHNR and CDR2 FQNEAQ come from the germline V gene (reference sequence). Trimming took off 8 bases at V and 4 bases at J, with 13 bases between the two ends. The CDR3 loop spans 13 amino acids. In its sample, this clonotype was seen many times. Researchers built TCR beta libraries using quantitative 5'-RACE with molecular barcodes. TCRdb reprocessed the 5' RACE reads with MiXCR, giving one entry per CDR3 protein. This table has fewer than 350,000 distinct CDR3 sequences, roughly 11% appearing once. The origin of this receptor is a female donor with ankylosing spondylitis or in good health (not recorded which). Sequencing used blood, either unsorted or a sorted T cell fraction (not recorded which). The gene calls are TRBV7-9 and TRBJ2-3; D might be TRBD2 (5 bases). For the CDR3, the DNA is TGTGCCAGCCCACTCACAGCGGCAGATACGCAGTATTTT. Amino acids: CASPLTAADTQYF.